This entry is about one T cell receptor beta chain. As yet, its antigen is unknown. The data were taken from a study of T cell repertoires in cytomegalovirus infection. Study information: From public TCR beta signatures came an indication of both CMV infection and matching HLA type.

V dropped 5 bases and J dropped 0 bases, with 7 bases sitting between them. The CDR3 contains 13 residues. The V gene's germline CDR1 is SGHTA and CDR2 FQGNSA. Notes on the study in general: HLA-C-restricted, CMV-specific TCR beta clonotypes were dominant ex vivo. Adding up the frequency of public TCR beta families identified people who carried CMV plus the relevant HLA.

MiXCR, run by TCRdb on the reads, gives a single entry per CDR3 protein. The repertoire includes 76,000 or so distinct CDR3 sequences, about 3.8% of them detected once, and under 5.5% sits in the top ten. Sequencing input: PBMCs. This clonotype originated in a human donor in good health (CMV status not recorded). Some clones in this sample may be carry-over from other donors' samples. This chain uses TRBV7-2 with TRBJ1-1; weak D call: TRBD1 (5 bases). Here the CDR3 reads CASSRQMNTEAFF. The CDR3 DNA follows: TGTGCCAGCAGCAGACAGATGAACACTGAAGCTTTCTTT.